A single sample is the source of the 3 T cell receptor beta chains below, sequenced in a study of blood T cell repertoires in COVID-19. Generated by immunoSEQ multiplex PCR, the TCRdb table keeps only in-frame clones and is missing some. The table shows roughly 250,000 clones, with about 93% occurring only once. Sequencing was done on a sample of PBMCs or T cells enriched from blood (not recorded which). Source of these receptors: a woman aged 18-35 years who had recovered from COVID-19.

The V gene is TRBV9, the J gene TRBJ1-2, with D uncertain. CDR1 is SGDLS and CDR2 is YYNGEE in the germline V gene. The V end was cut by 0 bases, the J end by 0 bases, with 18 bases between. This CDR3 has 18 residues. CDR3 sequence reads: CASSVEARSDSANYGYTF. For the CDR3, the DNA is TGTGCCAGCAGCGTAGAGGCGCGGAGTGACTCTGCTAACTATGGCTACACCTTC.

The V and J genes are TRBV28 and TRBJ2-5; 12 bases match TRBD2. Germline CDR1 MDHEN, CDR2 SYDVKM. CDR3 length equals 17 residues. J lost 5 bases, V lost 6 bases, and 13 bases had no gene match. CDR3 sequence (DNA): TGTGCCAGCAGCCCATCTCGACTAGCGGGAGTGAGGGAGACCCAGTACTTC. Encoded protein: CASSPSRLAGVRETQYF.

The chain uses TRBV10-3 and TRBJ1-2, with a tentative D call TRBD1 (5 bases). Germline assignment: CDR1 ENHRY and CDR2 SYGVKD. V dropped 10 bases and J dropped 6 bases, with 21 bases sitting between them. This CDR3 spans 14 amino acids. This CDR3 is CATGAGGEQNGYTF. The CDR3 DNA is TGTGCCACCGGTGCGGGGGGAGAACAGAATGGCTACACCTTC.